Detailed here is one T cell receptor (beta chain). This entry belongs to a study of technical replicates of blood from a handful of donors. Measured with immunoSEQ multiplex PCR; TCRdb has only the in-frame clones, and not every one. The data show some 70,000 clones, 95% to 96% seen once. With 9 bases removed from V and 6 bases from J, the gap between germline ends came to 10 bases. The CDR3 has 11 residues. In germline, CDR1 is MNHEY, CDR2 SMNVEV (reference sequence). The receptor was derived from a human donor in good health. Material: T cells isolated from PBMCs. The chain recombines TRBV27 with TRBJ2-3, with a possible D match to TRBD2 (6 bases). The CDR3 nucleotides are TGTGCCAGTGGGGGGTTGGATACGCAGTATTTT. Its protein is CASGGLDTQYF.